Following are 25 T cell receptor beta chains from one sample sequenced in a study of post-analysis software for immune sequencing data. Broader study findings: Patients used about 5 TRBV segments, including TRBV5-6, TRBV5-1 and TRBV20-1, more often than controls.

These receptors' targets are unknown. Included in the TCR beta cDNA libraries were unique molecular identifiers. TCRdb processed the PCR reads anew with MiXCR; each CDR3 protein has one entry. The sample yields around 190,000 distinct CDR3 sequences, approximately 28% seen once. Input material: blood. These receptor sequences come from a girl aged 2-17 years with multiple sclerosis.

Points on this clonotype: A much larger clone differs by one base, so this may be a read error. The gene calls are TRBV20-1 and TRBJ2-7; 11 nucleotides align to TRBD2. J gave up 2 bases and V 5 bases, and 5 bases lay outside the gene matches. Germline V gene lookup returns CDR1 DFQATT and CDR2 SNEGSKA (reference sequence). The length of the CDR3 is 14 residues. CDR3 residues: CSAGTSGRTYEQYF. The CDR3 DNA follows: TGCAGTGCTGGGACTAGCGGCAGAACCTACGAGCAGTACTTC.

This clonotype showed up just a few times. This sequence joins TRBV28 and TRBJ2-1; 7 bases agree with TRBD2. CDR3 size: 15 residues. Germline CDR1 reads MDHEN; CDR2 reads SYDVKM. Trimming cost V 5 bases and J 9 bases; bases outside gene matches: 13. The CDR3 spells CASSMHTGGTGEQFF. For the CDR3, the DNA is TGTGCCAGCAGTATGCATACGGGGGGAACGGGTGAGCAGTTCTTC.

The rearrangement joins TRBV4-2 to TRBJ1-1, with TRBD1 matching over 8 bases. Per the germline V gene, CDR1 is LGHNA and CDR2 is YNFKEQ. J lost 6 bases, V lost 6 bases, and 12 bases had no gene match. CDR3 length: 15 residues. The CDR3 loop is CASRRTGSFLAEAFF. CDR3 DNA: TGTGCCAGCAGACGGACAGGGAGTTTTTTGGCTGAAGCTTTCTTT.

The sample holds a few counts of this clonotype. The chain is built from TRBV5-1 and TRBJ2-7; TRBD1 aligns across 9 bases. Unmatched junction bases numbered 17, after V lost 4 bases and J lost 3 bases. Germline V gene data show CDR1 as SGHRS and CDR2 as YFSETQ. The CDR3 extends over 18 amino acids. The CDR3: CASSARAKTGTGNYEQYF. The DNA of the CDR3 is TGCGCCAGCAGCGCGAGGGCCAAAACCGGGACAGGGAACTACGAGCAGTACTTC.

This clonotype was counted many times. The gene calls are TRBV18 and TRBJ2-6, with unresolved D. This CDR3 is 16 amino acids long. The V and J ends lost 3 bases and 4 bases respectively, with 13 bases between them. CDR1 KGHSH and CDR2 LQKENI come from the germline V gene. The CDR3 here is CASSPLSGFGANVLTF. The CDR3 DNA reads TGTGCCAGCTCACCTCTTTCGGGTTTCGGGGCCAACGTCCTGACTTTC.

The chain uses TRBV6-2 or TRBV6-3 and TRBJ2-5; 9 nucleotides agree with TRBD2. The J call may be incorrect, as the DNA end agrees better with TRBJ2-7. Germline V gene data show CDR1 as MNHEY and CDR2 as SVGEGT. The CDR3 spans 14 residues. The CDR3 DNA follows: TGTGCCAGCGCTAGACTAGCGGCTGACTACGAGCAGTACTTC. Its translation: CASARLAADYEQYF.

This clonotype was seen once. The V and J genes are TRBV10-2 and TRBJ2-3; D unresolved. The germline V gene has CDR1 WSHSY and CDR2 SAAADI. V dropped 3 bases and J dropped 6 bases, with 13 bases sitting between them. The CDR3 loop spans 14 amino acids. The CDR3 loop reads CASSEASGGDTQYF. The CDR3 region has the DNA TGCGCCAGCAGTGAAGCCTCAGGCGGCGATACGCAGTATTTT.

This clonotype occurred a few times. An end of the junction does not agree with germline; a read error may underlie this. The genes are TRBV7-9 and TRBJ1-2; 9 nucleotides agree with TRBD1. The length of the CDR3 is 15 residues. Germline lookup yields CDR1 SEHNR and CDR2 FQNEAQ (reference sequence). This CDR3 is CACSTTGGLSYGYTF. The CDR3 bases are TGTGCCTGCAGCACAACAGGGGGCTTGTCCTATGGCTACACCTTC.

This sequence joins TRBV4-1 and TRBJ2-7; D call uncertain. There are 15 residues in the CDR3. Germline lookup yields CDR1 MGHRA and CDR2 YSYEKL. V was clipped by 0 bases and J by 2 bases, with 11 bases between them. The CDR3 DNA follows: TGCGCCAGCAGCCAAGACCGGGCTCCGACCTACGAGCAGTACTTC. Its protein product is CASSQDRAPTYEQYF.

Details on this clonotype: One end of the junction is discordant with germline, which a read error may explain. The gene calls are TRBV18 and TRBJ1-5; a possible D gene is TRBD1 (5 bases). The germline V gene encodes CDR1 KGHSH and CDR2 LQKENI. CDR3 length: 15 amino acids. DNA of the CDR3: TGTTCCAGCTCACCGCAGGGTTTTACTCATCAGCCCCAGCATTTT. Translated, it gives CSSSPQGFTHQPQHF.

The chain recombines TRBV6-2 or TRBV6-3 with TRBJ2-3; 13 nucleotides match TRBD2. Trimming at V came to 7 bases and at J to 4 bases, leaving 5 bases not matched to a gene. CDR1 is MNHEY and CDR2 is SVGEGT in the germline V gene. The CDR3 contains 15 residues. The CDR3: CASTPTSGGSDTQYF. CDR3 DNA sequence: TGTGCCAGCACCCCGACTAGCGGGGGGTCAGATACGCAGTATTTT.

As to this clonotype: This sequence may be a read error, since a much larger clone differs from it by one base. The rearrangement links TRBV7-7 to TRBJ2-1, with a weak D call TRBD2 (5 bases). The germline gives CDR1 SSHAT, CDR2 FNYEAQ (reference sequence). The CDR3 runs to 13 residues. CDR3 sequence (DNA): TGTGTCAGCAGCTTAGGCCTAGCAAATGAGCAGTTCTTC. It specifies CVSSLGLANEQFF.

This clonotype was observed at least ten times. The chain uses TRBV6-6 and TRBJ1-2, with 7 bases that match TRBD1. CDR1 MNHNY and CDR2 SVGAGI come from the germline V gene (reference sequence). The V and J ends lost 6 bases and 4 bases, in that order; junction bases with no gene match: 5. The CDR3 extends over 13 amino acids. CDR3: CASREGTAYGYTF. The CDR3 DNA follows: TGTGCCAGCAGGGAGGGGACAGCCTATGGCTACACCTTC.

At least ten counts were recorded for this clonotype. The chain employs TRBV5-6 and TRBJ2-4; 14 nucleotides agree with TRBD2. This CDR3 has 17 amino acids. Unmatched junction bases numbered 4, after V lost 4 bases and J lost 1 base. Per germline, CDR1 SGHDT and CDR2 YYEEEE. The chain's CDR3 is CASSPGLAGEAKNIQYF. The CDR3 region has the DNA TGTGCCAGCAGCCCGGGACTAGCGGGAGAGGCCAAAAACATTCAGTACTTC.

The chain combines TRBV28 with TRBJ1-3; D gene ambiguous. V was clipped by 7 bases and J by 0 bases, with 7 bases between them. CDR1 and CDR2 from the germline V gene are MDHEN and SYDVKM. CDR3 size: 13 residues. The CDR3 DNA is TGTGCCAGCATGGTGCCCTCTGGAAACACCATATATTTT. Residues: CASMVPSGNTIYF.

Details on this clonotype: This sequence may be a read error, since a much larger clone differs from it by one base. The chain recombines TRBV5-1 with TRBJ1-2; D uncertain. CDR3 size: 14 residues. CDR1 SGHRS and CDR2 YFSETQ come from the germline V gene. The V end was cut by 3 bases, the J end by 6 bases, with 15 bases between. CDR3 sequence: CASSSRTGHDGYTF. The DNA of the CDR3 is TGCGCCAGCAGCTCTCGGACCGGGCACGATGGCTACACCTTC.

Here the CDR3 reads CSARDLGSSYEQYF. CDR3 nucleotide sequence: TGCAGTGCTAGAGATCTAGGTAGTTCCTACGAGCAGTACTTC. The chain recombines TRBV20-1 with TRBJ2-4; D is uncertain. The J call may be incorrect, as the DNA end agrees better with TRBJ2-7. The CDR3 covers 14 residues. Germline V gives CDR1 DFQATT, CDR2 SNEGSKA (reference sequence).

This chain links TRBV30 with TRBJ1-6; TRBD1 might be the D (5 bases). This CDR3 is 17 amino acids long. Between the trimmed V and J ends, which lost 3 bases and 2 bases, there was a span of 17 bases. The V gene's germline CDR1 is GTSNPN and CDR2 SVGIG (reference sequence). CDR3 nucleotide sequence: TGTGCCTGGAGCCTATCCGGGGCTGTAACCTATAATTCACCCCTCCACTTT. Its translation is CAWSLSGAVTYNSPLHF. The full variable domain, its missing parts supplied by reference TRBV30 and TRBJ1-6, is SQTIHQWPATLVQPVGSPLSLECTVEGTSNPNLYWYRQAAGRGLQLLFYSVGIGQISSEVPQNLSASRPQDRQFILSSKKLLLSDSGFYLCAWSLSGAVTYNSPLHFGNGTRLTVT.

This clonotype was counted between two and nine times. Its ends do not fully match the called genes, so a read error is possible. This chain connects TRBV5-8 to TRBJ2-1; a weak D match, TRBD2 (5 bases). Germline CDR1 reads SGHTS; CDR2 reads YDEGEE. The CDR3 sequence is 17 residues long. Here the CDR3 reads CASSPTHGESSYSEQFF. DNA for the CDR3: TGTGCCAGCAGCCCCACGCATGGGGAGAGCTCCTACAGTGAGCAGTTCTTC.

The CDR3 spells CASRPWGQGANEKLFF. DNA for the CDR3: TGTGCCAGCAGACCCTGGGGACAGGGGGCAAATGAAAAACTGTTTTTT. This chain links TRBV2 with TRBJ1-4; TRBD1 matches at 12 bases. With V trimmed by 6 bases and J by 5 bases, 7 bases remained unmatched. The CDR3 runs to 16 residues. From germline, CDR1 is SNHLY and CDR2 FYNNEI.

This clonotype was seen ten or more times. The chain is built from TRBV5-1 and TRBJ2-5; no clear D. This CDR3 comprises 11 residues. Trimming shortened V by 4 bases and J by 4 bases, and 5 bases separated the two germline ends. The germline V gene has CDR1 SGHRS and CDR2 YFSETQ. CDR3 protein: CASSGLETQYF. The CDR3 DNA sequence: TGCGCCAGCAGCGGGCTAGAGACCCAGTACTTC.

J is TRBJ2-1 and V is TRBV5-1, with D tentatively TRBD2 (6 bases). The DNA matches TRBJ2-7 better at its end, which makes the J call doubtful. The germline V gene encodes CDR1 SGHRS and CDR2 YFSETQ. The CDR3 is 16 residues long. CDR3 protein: CASSLVAVSSYNEQYF. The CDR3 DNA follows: TGCGCCAGCAGCCTGGTAGCGGTAAGCTCCTACAATGAGCAGTACTTC.

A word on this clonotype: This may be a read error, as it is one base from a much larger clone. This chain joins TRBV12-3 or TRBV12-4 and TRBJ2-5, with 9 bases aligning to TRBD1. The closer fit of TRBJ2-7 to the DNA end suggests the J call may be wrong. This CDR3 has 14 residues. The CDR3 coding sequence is TGTGCCAGCAGGTCCTCGGACAGGGGCCACGAGCAGTACTTC. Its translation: CASRSSDRGHEQYF.

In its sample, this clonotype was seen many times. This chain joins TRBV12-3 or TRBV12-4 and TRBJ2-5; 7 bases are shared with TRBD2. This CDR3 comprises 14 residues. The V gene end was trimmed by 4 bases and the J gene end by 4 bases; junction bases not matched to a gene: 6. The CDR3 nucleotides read TGTGCCAGCAGTTATCAGTGGGGGGGAGAGACCCAGTACTTC. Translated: CASSYQWGGETQYF.

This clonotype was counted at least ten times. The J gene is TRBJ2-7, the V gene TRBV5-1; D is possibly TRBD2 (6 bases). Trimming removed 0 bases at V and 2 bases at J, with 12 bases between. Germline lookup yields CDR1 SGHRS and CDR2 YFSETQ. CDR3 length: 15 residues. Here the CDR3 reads CASSLVSGPTYEQYF. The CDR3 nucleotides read TGCGCCAGCAGCTTGGTTAGCGGTCCTACCTACGAGCAGTACTTC.